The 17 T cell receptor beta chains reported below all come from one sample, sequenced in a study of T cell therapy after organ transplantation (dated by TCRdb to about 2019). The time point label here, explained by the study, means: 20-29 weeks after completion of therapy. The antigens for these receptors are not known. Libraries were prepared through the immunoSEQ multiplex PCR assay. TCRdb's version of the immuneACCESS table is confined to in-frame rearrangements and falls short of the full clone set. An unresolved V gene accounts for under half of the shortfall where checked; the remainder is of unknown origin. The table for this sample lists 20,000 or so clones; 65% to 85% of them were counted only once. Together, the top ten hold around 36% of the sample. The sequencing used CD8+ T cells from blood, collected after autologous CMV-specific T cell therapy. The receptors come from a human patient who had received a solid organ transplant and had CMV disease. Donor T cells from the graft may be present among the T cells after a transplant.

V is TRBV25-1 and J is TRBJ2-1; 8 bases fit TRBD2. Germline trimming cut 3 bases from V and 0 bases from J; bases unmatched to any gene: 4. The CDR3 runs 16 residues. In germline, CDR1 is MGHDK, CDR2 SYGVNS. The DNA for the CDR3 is TGTGCCAGCAGTGATCCCGGGGGGGCCTCCTACAATGAGCAGTTCTTC. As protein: CASSDPGGASYNEQFF. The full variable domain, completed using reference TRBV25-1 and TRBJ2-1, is EADIYQTPRYLVIGTGKKITLECSQTMGHDKMYWYQQDPGMELHLIHYSYGVNSTEKGDLSSESTVSRIRTEHFPLTLESARPSHTSQYLCASSDPGGASYNEQFFGPGTRLTVL.

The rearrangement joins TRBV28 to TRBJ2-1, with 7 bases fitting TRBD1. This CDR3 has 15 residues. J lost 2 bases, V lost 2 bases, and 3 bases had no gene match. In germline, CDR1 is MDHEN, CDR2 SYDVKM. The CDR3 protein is CASSLGTAAYNEQFF. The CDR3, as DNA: TGTGCCAGCAGTTTAGGGACAGCAGCCTACAATGAGCAGTTCTTC. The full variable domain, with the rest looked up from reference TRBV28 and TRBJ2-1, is DVKVTQSSRYLVKRTGEKVFLECVQDMDHENMFWYRQDPGLGLRLIYFSYDVKMKEKGDIPEGYSVSREKKERFSLILESASTNQTSMYLCASSLGTAAYNEQFFGPGTRLTVL.

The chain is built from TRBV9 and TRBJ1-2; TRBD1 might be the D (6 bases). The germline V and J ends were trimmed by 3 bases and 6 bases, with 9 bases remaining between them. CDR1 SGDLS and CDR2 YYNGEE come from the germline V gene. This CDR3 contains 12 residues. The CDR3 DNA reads TGTGCCAGCAGCGGGAACAGGGATGGCTACACCTTC. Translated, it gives CASSGNRDGYTF.

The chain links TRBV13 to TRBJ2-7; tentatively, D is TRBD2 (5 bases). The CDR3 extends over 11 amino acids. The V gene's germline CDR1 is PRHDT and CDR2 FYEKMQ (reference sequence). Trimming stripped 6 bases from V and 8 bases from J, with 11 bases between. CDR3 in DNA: TGTGCCAGCAGGGTTATCGGGAAGCAGTACTTC. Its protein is CASRVIGKQYF.

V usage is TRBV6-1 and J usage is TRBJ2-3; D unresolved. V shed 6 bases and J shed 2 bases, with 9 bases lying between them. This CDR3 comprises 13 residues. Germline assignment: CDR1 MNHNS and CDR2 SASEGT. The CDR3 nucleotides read TGTGCCAGCAGCCTCCCGTACACAGATACGCAGTATTTT. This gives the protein CASSLPYTDTQYF.

The CDR3 DNA is TGTGCCAGCAGCTTGGGGGACGGTTTAAACACCATATATTTT. Encoded protein: CASSLGDGLNTIYF. This chain joins TRBV13 and TRBJ1-3; D may be TRBD1 (5 bases). Trimming left V 3 bases short and J 6 bases short, with 12 bases between. The CDR3 runs to 14 residues. The V gene's germline CDR1 is PRHDT and CDR2 FYEKMQ (reference sequence).

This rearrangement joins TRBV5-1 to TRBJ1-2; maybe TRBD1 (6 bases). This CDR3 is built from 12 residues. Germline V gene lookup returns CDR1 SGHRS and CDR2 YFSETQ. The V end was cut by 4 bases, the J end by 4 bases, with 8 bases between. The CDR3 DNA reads TGCGCCAGCAGCACAGGGATCTATGGCTACACCTTC. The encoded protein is CASSTGIYGYTF.

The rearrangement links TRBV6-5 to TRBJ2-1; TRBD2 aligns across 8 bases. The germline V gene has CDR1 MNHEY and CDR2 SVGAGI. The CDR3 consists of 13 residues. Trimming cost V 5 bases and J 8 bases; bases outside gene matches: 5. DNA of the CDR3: TGTGCCAGCAGTAAGCGGGAGCGCGATGAGCAGTTCTTC. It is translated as CASSKRERDEQFF.

CDR3 nucleotide sequence: TGCGCCAGCAGCCAAGATAACCCAGATACGCAGTATTTT. It encodes CASSQDNPDTQYF. This rearrangement joins TRBV4-3 to TRBJ2-3; D unresolved. CDR3 size: 13 residues. V lost 0 bases and J 4 bases, leaving 5 bases between the germline ends. Germline-derived CDR1 and CDR2 are LGHNA and YSLEER.

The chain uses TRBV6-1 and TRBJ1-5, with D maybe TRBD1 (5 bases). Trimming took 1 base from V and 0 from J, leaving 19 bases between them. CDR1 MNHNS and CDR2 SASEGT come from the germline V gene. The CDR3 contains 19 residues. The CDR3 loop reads CASSEVDTEVVGSNQPQHF. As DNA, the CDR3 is TGTGCCAGCAGTGAAGTGGACACGGAGGTAGTGGGTAGCAATCAGCCCCAGCATTTT.

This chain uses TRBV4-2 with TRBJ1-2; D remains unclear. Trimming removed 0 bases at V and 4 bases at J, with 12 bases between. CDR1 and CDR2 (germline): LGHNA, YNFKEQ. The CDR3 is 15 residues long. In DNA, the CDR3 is TGTGCCAGCAGCCAAGATACTGTACAGCTCTATGGCTACACCTTC. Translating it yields CASSQDTVQLYGYTF.

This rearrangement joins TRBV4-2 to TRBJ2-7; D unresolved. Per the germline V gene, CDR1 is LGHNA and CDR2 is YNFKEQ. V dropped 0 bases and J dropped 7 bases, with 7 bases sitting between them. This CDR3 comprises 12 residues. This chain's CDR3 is CASSQDSREQYF. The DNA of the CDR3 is TGTGCCAGCAGCCAAGACTCCCGGGAGCAGTACTTC.

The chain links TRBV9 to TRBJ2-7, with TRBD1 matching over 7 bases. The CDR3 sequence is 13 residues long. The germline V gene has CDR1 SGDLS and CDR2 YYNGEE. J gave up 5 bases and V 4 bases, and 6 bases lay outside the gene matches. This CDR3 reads CASSPGQDNEQYF. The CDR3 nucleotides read TGTGCCAGCAGCCCCGGACAGGACAACGAGCAGTACTTC. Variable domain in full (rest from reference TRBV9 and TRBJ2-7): DSGVTQTPKHLITATGQRVTLRCSPRSGDLSVYWYQQSLDQGLQFLIQYYNGEERAKGNILERFSAQQFPDLHSELNLSSLELGDSALYFCASSPGQDNEQYFGPGTRLTVT.

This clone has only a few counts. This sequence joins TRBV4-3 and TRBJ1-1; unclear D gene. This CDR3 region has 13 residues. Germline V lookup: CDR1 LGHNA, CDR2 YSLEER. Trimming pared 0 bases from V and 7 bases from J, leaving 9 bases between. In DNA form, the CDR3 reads TGCGCCAGCAGCCAAGAGCCAGAGGGTGAAGCTTTCTTT. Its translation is CASSQEPEGEAFF.

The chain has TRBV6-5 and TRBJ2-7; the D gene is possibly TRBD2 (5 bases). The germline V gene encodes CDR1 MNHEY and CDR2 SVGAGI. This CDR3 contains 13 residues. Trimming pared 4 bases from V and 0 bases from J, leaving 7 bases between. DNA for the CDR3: TGTGCCAGCAGTTCTCGGGACTCCTACGAGCAGTACTTC. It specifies CASSSRDSYEQYF.

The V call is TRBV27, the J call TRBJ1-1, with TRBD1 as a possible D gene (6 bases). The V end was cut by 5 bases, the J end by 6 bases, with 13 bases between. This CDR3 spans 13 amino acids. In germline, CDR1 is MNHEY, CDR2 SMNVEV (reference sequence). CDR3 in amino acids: CASSAWTVPEAFF. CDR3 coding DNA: TGTGCCAGCAGTGCATGGACAGTCCCTGAAGCTTTCTTT.

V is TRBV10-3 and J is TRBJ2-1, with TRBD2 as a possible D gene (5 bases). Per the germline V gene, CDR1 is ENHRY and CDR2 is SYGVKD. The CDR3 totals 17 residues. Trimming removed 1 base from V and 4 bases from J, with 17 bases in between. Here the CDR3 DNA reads TGTGCCATCAGTGAGTTTGTAGGGAGCGCCCCATACAATGAGCAGTTCTTC. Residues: CAISEFVGSAPYNEQFF.